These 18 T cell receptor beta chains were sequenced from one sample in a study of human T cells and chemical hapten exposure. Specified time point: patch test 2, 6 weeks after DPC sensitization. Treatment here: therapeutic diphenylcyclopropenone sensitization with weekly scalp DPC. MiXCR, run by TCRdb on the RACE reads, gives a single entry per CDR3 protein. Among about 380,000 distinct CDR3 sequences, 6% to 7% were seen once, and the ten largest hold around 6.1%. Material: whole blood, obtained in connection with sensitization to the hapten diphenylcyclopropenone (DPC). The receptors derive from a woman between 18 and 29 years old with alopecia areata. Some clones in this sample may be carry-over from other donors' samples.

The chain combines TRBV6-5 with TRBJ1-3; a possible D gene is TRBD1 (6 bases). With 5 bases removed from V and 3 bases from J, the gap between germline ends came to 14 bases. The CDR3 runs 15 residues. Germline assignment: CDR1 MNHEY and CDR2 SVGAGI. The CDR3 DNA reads TGTGCCAGCAGTCTACAGGGTGTCGGTGGAAACACCATATATTTT. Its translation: CASSLQGVGGNTIYF.

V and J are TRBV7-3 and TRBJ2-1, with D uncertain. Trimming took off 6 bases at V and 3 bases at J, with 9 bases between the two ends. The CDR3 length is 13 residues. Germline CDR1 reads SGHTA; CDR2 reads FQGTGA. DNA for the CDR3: TGTGCCAGCAGTCGACCCAACTACAATGAGCAGTTCTTC. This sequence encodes CASSRPNYNEQFF.

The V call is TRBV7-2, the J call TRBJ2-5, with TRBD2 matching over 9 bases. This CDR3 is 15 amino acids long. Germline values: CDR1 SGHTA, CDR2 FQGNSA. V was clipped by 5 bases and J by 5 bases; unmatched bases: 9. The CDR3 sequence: CASSTTGGGAETQYF. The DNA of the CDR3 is TGTGCCAGCAGCACCACTGGCGGGGGGGCGGAGACCCAGTACTTC. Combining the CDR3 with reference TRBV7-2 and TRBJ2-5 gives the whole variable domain GAGVSQSPSNKVTEKGKDVELRCDPISGHTALYWYRQSLGQGLEFLIYFQGNSAPDKSGLPSDRFSAERTGGSVSTLTIQRTQQEDSAVYLCASSTTGGGAETQYFGPGTRLLVL.

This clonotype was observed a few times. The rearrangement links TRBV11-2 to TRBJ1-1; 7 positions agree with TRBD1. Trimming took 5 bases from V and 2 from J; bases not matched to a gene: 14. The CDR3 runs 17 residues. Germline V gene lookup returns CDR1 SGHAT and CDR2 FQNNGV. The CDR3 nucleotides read TGTGCCAGCAGCAAGGGGGCAGGGTATGGGTTCAACACTGAAGCTTTCTTT. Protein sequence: CASSKGAGYGFNTEAFF.

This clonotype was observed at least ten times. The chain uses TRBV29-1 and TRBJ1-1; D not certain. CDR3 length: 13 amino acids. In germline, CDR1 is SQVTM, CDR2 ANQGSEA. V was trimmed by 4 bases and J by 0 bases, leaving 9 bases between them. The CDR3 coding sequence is TGCAGCGTTGTAGGTTTCATGAACACTGAAGCTTTCTTT. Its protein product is CSVVGFMNTEAFF.

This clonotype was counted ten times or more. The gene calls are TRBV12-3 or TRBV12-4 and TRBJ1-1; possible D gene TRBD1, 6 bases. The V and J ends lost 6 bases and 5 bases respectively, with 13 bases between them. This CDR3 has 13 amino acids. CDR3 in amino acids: CASSEQGRTEAFF. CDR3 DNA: TGTGCCAGCAGCGAACAGGGTAGAACTGAAGCTTTCTTT.

CDR3 protein: CASSLGSRDYEQYF. The CDR3 DNA reads as TGTGCCAGCAGCTTAGGTTCTAGGGACTACGAGCAGTACTTC. V gene TRBV7-2 combines with J gene TRBJ2-7; no clear D. CDR1 SGHTA and CDR2 FQGNSA come from the germline V gene. With 1 base removed from V and 3 bases from J, the gap between germline ends came to 10 bases. This CDR3 comprises 14 residues. The variable domain in full, completed from reference TRBV7-2 and TRBJ2-7, reads GAGVSQSPSNKVTEKGKDVELRCDPISGHTALYWYRQSLGQGLEFLIYFQGNSAPDKSGLPSDRFSAERTGGSVSTLTIQRTQQEDSAVYLCASSLGSRDYEQYFGPGTRLTVT.

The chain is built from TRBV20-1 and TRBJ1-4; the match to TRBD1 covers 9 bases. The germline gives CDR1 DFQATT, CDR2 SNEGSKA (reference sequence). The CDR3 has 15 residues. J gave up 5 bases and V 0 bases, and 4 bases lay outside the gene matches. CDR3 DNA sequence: TGCAGTGCTAGAGAACCGGACAGGGGAAATGAAAAACTGTTTTTT. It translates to CSAREPDRGNEKLFF.

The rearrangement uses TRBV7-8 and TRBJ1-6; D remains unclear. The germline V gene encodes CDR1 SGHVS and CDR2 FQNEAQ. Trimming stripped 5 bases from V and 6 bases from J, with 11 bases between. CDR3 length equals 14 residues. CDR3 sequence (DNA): TGTGCCAGCAGCCCCCGAACGAGTAATTCACCCCTCCACTTT. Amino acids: CASSPRTSNSPLHF.

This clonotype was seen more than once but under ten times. CDR3 nucleotide sequence: TGTGCCAGCTCACCAACGACAGGGGTTGGGACTGAAGCTTTCTTT. Protein product: CASSPTTGVGTEAFF. V gene TRBV18 combines with J gene TRBJ1-1; 8 nucleotides align to TRBD1. CDR1 is KGHSH and CDR2 is LQKENI in the germline V gene. V lost 2 bases, J lost 5 bases, and 7 bases stayed unmatched. The CDR3 contains 15 residues.

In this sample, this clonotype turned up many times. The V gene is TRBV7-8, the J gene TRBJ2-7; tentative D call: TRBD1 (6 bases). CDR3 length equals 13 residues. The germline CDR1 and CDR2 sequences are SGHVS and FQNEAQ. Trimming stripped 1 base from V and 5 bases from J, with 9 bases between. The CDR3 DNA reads TGTGCCAGCAGCTTAGTGCAGGGGCACGAGCAGTACTTC. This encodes CASSLVQGHEQYF.

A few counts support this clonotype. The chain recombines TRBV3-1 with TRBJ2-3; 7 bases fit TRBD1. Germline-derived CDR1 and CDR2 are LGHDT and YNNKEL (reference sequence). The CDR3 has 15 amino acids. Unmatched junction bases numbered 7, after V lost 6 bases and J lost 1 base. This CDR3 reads CASRRHRGGTDTQYF. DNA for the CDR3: TGTGCCAGCAGACGCCACAGGGGTGGCACAGATACGCAGTATTTT.

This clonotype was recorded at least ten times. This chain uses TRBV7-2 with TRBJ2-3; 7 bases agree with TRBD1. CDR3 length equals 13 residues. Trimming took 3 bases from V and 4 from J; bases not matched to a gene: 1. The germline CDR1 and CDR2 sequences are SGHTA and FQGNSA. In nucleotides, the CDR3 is TGTGCCAGCAGCTTTCAGGGGGCAGATACGCAGTATTTT. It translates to CASSFQGADTQYF.

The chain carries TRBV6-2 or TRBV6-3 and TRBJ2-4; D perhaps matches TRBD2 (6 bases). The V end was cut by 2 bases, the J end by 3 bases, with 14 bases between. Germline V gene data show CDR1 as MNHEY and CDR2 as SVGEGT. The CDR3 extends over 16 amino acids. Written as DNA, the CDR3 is TGTGCCAGCAGTTACGGAGGGGCTTCTGGCAAAAACATTCAGTACTTC. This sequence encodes CASSYGGASGKNIQYF.

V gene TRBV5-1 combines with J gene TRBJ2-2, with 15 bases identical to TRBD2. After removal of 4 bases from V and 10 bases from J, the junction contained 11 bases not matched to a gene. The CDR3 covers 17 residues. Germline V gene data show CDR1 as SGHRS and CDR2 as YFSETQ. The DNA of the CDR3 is TGCGCCAGCAGCCTGGGACTAGCGGGGGGCCCTCCCGAGGAGCTGTTTTTT. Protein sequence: CASSLGLAGGPPEELFF.

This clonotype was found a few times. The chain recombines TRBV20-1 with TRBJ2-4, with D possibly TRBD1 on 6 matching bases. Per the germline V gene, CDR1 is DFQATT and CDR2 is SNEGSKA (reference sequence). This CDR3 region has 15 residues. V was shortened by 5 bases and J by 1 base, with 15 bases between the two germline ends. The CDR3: CSASTGSWAKNIQYF. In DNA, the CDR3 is TGCAGTGCTTCTACAGGGTCATGGGCCAAAAACATTCAGTACTTC.

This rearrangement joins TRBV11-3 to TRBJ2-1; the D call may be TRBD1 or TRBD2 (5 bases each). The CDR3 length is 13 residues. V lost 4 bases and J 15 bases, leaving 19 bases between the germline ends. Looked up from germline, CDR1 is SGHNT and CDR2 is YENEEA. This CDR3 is CASSSIDRDRPFF. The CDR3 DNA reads TGTGCCAGCAGCTCTATCGACCGGGACCGCCCGTTCTTC. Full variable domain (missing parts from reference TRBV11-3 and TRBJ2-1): EAGVVQSPRYKIIEKKQPVAFWCNPISGHNTLYWYLQNLGQGPELLIRYENEEAVDDSQLPKDRFSAERLKGVDSTLKIQPAELGDSAVYLCASSSIDRDRPFFGPGTRLTVL.

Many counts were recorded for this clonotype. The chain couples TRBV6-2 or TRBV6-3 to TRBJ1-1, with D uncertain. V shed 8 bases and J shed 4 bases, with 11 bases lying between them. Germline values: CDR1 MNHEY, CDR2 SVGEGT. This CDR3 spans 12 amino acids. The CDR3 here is CASGVYSTEAFF. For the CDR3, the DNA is TGTGCCAGCGGGGTTTACAGCACTGAAGCTTTCTTT.